The 12 T cell receptor beta chains below were found in one sample sequenced in a study of cytomegalovirus exposure and HLA in healthy donors. Clones were sequenced by immunoSEQ multiplex PCR, and TCRdb holds only the in-frame ones, with some missing. The sample lists about 160,000 clones; roughly 90% were seen once. Sequencing was done on a sample of PBMCs. Every receptor here comes from a woman under 30 in good health and CMV-seronegative.

This clone was observed a few times. CDR3 coding DNA: TGTGCCAGCAGCTCCACGACAGGGGCCCATGGCTACACCTTC. Protein: CASSSTTGAHGYTF. The rearrangement joins TRBV7-9 to TRBJ1-2; TRBD1 agrees at 8 bases. This CDR3 has 14 residues. CDR1 and CDR2 from the germline V gene are SEHNR and FQNEAQ (reference sequence). The V gene end was trimmed by 4 bases and the J gene end by 6 bases; junction bases not matched to a gene: 7. Using reference TRBV7-9 and TRBJ1-2 for the parts outside the CDR3, the full variable domain is DTGVSQNPRHKITKRGQNVTFRCDPISEHNRLYWYRQTLGQGPEFLTYFQNEAQLEKSRLLSDRFSAERPKGSFSTLEIQRTEQGDSAMYLCASSSTTGAHGYTFGSGTRLTVV.

The V gene is TRBV12-5, the J gene TRBJ2-7; TRBD1 agrees at 9 bases. The trim removed 3 bases at V and 2 bases at J, leaving 11 bases unmatched. Germline V CDR1 and CDR2: LGHNT, FRNRAP. CDR3 length: 17 amino acids. The CDR3 region has the DNA TGTGCTAGTGGTTTTACCGTCCGGGACAGGGATACCTACGAGCAGTACTTC. It yields the protein CASGFTVRDRDTYEQYF. Using reference TRBV12-5 and TRBJ2-7 for the parts outside the CDR3, the full variable domain is DARVTQTPRHKVTEMGQEVTMRCQPILGHNTVFWYRQTMMQGLELLAYFRNRAPLDDSGMPKDRFSAEMPDATLATLKIQPSEPRDSAVYFCASGFTVRDRDTYEQYFGPGTRLTVT.

V usage is TRBV10-3 and J usage is TRBJ1-5, with 10 bases identical to TRBD1. The CDR3 has 13 residues. V dropped 10 bases and J dropped 5; count of bases not matched to a gene: 5. Germline V CDR1 and CDR2: ENHRY, SYGVKD. CDR3 amino acids: CATRQGAYQPQHF. CDR3 DNA sequence: TGTGCCACCCGACAGGGGGCGTATCAGCCCCAGCATTTT.

The J gene is TRBJ2-1, the V gene TRBV7-8; 8 bases line up with TRBD2. V dropped 5 bases and J dropped 6; count of bases not matched to a gene: 6. This CDR3 has 14 residues. The germline V gene has CDR1 SGHVS and CDR2 FQNEAQ. CDR3 in amino acids: CASSPAGTSNEQFF. The CDR3 nucleotides read TGTGCCAGCAGCCCCGCCGGGACTAGCAATGAGCAGTTCTTC.

The CDR3 here is CASSLFVFGTGNTEAFF. CDR3 nucleotide sequence: TGTGCCAGCAGCTTGTTTGTTTTTGGGACAGGGAACACTGAAGCTTTCTTT. The rearrangement joins TRBV5-8 to TRBJ1-1; 8 bases are shared with TRBD1. The CDR3 length is 17 residues. The ends lost 1 base at V and 1 base at J; junction bases unmatched: 9. Germline V CDR1 and CDR2: SGHTS, YDEGEE.

This clone was counted between two and nine times. The chain recombines TRBV5-8 with TRBJ1-5; D gene uncertain. Germline values: CDR1 SGHTS, CDR2 YDEGEE. This CDR3 is 12 amino acids long. Trimming took 4 bases from V and 9 from J, leaving 11 bases between them. For the CDR3, the DNA is TGTGCCAGCAGCCTACCCCCAGGGCCCCAGCATTTT. It translates to CASSLPPGPQHF.

This clone was seen only a few times. The gene calls are TRBV7-9 and TRBJ1-1; unclear D gene. CDR3 size: 13 residues. CDR1 and CDR2 from the germline V gene are SEHNR and FQNEAQ (reference sequence). The V and J ends lost 1 base and 5 bases respectively, with 8 bases between them. The chain's CDR3 is CASSLGRETEAFF. The DNA of the CDR3 is TGTGCCAGCAGCTTAGGAAGGGAGACTGAAGCTTTCTTT.

This clone was counted a few times. The chain has TRBV9 and TRBJ2-1; possibly TRBD2 for D (6 bases). V lost 0 bases to trimming and J lost 8 bases, with 12 bases between them. Germline CDR1 SGDLS, CDR2 YYNGEE. The CDR3 spans 14 residues. In nucleotides, the CDR3 is TGTGCCAGCAGCGTAGCGGGGGATGTGGATGAGCAGTTCTTC. This encodes CASSVAGDVDEQFF.

This chain connects TRBV4-1 to TRBJ2-1, with 14 bases fitting TRBD2. Per germline, CDR1 MGHRA and CDR2 YSYEKL. The CDR3 is made up of 15 amino acids. Trimming removed 5 bases from V and 10 bases from J; junction bases left unmatched: 7. The DNA for the CDR3 is TGCGCCAGCAGCTATCCGGGACTAGCGGGAGACGAGCAGTTCTTC. It is translated as CASSYPGLAGDEQFF.

V usage is TRBV7-8 and J usage is TRBJ2-7, with D perhaps TRBD2 (7 bases). The CDR3 spans 16 residues. Trimming left V 5 bases short and J 5 bases short, with 22 bases between. CDR1 is SGHVS, CDR2 FQNEAQ, per germline. CDR3 bases: TGTGCCAGCAGCCCCCGCTTAAGGGGGGGCGGCGACGAGCAGTACTTC. Encoded protein: CASSPRLRGGGDEQYF.

The CDR3 sequence is CASSDRNYGYTF. The CDR3 DNA follows: TGTGCCAGCAGTGATCGGAACTATGGCTACACCTTC. This chain joins TRBV2 and TRBJ1-2; no clear D gene. Germline CDR1 reads SNHLY; CDR2 reads FYNNEI. The V gene lost 3 bases and the J gene lost 2 bases, with 4 bases spanning the gap. The CDR3 spans 12 residues.

The genes are TRBV19 and TRBJ2-1; D is possibly TRBD2 (5 bases). Trimming removed 3 bases from V and 6 bases from J, with 18 bases in between. Germline V gene sequence: CDR1 LNHDA, CDR2 SQIVND (reference sequence). CDR3 length: 16 residues. The chain's CDR3 is CASSMPGRGSGNEQFF. The CDR3 DNA is TGTGCCAGTAGTATGCCAGGTAGAGGGTCGGGCAATGAGCAGTTCTTC. The whole variable domain, filled in from reference TRBV19 and TRBJ2-1, reads DGGITQSPKYLFRKEGQNVTLSCEQNLNHDAMYWYRQDPGQGLRLIYYSQIVNDFQKGDIAEGYSVSREKKESFPLTVTSAQKNPTAFYLCASSMPGRGSGNEQFFGPGTRLTVL.